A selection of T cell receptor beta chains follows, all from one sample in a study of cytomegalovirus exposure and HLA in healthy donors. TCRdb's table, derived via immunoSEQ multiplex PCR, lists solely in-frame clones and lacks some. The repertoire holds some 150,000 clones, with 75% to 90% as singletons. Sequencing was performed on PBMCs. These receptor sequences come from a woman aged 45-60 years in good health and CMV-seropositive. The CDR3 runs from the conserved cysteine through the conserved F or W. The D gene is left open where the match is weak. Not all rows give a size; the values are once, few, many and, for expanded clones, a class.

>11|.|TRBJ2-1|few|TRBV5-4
TGTGCCAGCAGCAAAGGGAGTTCCCAGTTCTTC
CASSKGSSQFF
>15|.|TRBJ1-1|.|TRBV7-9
TGTTCCAGCAGCTTATTTACAGGTTTGAACACTGAAGCTTTCTTT
CSSSLFTGLNTEAFF
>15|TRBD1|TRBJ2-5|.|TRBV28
TGTGCCAGCAGCCCGAGAGCAGGGGGCGTAGAGACCCAGTACTTC
CASSPRAGGVETQYF
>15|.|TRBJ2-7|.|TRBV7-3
TGTGCCAGCAGCCTAAGGCCCGGGAGCTCCTACGAGCAGTACTTC
CASSLRPGSSYEQYF
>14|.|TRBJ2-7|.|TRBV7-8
TGTGCCAGCACTAACCGCAGGGTGGCCAACGAGCAGTACTTC
CASTNRRVANEQYF
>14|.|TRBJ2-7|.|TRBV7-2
TGTGCCAGCAGCTTAGGCCAGCGGTCTGGGGAGCAGTACTTC
CASSLGQRSGEQYF
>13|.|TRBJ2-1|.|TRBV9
TGTGCCAGCAGCCCAAATCTAGCGAATGAGCAGTTCTTC
CASSPNLANEQFF
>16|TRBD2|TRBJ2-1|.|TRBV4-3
TGCGCCAGCAGCCAAGATTTTCGGACTAGCAGCAATGAGCAGTTCTTC
CASSQDFRTSSNEQFF
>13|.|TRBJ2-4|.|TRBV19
TGTGCCAGTCGGCCGGACGTCGGACAGCAACTGTACTTC
CASRPDVGQQLYF
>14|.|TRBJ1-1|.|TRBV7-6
TGTGCCAGCAGCTTATCCCCAGGGAATACTGAAGCTTTCTTT
CASSLSPGNTEAFF
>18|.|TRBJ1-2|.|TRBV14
TGTGCCAGCAGCCAAGGTGGACTCCCCCAGTTTAGTAACTATGGCTACACCTTC
CASSQGGLPQFSNYGYTF
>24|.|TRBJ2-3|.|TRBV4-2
TGTGCCAGCAGCCAAGGTAGGGTTAATACGGGGATAAGAGGTTTTACCTTTAGCACAGATACGCAGTATTTT
CASSQGRVNTGIRGFTFSTDTQYF
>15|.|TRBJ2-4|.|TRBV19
TGTGCCAGTAGTGATCTCGGAACGGGGTTGGACATTCAGTACTTC
CASSDLGTGLDIQYF
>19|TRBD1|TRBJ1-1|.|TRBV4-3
TGCGCCAGCAGCCAATCCCGGGCGGACAGGGTCGCGAGGAACACTGAAGCTTTCTTT
CASSQSRADRVARNTEAFF
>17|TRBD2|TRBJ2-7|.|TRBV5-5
TGTGCCAGCAGCGGAACGGCGGGGGGCTGGGCGAGTGGCGAGCAGTACTTC
CASSGTAGGWASGEQYF
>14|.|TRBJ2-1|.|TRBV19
TGTGCCAGTCGATTGGGAGGCTCCTACAATGAGCAGTTCTTC
CASRLGGSYNEQFF
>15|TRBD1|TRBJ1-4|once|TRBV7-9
TGTGCCAGCAGCCTCGGGGGACAGGGTAATGAAAAACTGTTTTTT
CASSLGGQGNEKLFF
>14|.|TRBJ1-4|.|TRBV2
TGTGCCAGCAGTGGAGGAGCGTTTGGGGAAAAACTGTTTTTT
CASSGGAFGEKLFF
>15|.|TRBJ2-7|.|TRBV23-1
TGCGCCAGCAGTCATATCCCTCACAGGCCACGCGAGCAGTACTTC
CASSHIPHRPREQYF
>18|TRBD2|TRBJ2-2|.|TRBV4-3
TGCGCCAGCAGCTCGACGAGGACTAGCGGGAGTAACACCGGGGAGCTGTTTTTT
CASSSTRTSGSNTGELFF
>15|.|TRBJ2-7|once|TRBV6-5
TGTGCCAGCAGTTACGGAGCGGCCCGTTCTTACGAGCAGTACTTC
CASSYGAARSYEQYF
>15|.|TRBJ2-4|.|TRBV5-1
TGCGCCAGCAGTGGGGGGGGCGAAGGCAAAAACATTCAGTACTTC
CASSGGGEGKNIQYF
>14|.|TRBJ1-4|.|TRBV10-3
TGTGCCATCAGTGAGTCGGGCTCGGATGAAAAACTGTTTTTT
CAISESGSDEKLFF
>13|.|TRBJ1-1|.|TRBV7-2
TGTGCCAGCAAGGAGGGCATGAACACTGAAGCTTTCTTT
CASKEGMNTEAFF
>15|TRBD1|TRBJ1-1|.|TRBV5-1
TGCGCCAGCAGCCTTCTGACAGGGTCTAACACTGAAGCTTTCTTT
CASSLLTGSNTEAFF
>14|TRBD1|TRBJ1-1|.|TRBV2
TGTGCCAGCAGTGCCGACAGGGGGCGAATTGAAGCTTTCTTT
CASSADRGRIEAFF
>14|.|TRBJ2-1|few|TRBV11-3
TGTGCCAGCGCCTTTCGGGGGGCCTCGGATGAGCAGTTCTTC
CASAFRGASDEQFF
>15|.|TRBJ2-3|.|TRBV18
TGTGCCAGCTCAGAATCCCAGCGGGGCACAGATACGCAGTATTTT
CASSESQRGTDTQYF
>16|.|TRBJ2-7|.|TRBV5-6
TGTGCCAGCAGCTCCGGTCCGACTTATACTTTCTACGAGCAGTACTTC
CASSSGPTYTFYEQYF
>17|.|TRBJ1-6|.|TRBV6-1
TGTGCCAGCAGTGCGAATACAGGGAGCTCCTATAATTCACCCCTCCACTTT
CASSANTGSSYNSPLHF
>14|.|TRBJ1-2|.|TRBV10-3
TGTGCCATCAGTGAGTACGCGGATAACTATGGCTACACCTTC
CAISEYADNYGYTF
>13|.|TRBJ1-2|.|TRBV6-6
TGTGCCATCGCCCCGGGACTCAACTATGGCTACACCTTC
CAIAPGLNYGYTF
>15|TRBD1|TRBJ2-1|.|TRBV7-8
TGTGCCAGCAGCCTCAATGGACAGGGCTACAATGAGCAGTTCTTC
CASSLNGQGYNEQFF
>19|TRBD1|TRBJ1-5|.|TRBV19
TGTGCCAGTAGTATAATCTCCGGGACAGGGGTCAGTAGCAATCAGCCCCAGCATTTT
CASSIISGTGVSSNQPQHF
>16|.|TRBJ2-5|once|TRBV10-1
TGCGCCAGCAGTGTATTCCCGCCGGGATTAAAAGAGACCCAGTACTTC
CASSVFPPGLKETQYF
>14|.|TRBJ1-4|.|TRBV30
TGTGCCTGGAGGGGAGAGACAACTAATGAAAAACTGTTTTTT
CAWRGETTNEKLFF
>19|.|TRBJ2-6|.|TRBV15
TGTGCCACCAGCAGTACATGGGGACATCTCCCTGGAGGGGCCAACGTCCTGACTTTC
CATSSTWGHLPGGANVLTF
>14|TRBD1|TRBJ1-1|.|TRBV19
TGTGCCAGACCTCAGGGGGATATGAACACTGAAGCTTTCTTT
CARPQGDMNTEAFF
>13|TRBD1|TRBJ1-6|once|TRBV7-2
TGTGCCAGCAGCTGGGACAGCAATTCACCCCTCCACTTT
CASSWDSNSPLHF
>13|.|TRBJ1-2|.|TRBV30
TGTGCCTGGAGTGTACGGGGGAACTATGGCTACACCTTC
CAWSVRGNYGYTF
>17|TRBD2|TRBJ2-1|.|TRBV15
TGTGCCACCAACGATGTGGGGCTAGCGGGAGTTTACAATGAGCAGTTCTTC
CATNDVGLAGVYNEQFF
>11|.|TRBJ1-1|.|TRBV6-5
TGTGCCAGCAGTGAAGGGGGTAAGGCTTTCTTT
CASSEGGKAFF
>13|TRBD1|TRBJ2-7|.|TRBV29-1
TGCAGCGTTTTACAGGGGGCGGAGGGGGAGCAGTACTTC
CSVLQGAEGEQYF
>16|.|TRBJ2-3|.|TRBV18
TGTGCCAGCTCGTCAAACAGCGTTGAATGGAGACTAACGCAGTATTTT
CASSSNSVEWRLTQYF
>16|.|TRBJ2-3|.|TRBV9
TGTGCCAGCAGCGTAGGGGCAGGGACTAGCACAGATACGCAGTATTTT
CASSVGAGTSTDTQYF
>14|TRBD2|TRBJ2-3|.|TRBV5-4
TGTGCCAGCAAGTCCCTAGCGGCCACAGATACGCAGTATTTT
CASKSLAATDTQYF
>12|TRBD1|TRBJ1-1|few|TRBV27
TGTGCCAGCTCGACAGGGGGGACTGAAGCTTTCTTT
CASSTGGTEAFF
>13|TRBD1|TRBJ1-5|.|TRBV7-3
TGTGCCAGCAGCCCTACAGGGGATCAGCCCCAGCATTTT
CASSPTGDQPQHF
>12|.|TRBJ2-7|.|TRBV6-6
TGTGCCAGCAGTTCCGGGGTTGGGGAGCAGTACTTC
CASSSGVGEQYF
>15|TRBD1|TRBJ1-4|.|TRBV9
TGTGCCAGCAGCGCTACCGGGACAGGGACCGAAAAACTGTTTTTT
CASSATGTGTEKLFF
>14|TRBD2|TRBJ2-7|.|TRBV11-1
TGTGCCAGCAGCTTTAAGCGGGAGGCCTACGAGCAGTACTTC
CASSFKREAYEQYF
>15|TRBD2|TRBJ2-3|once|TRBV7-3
TGTGCCAGCAGCCGCGGACTAGCGGGCACAGATACGCAGTATTTT
CASSRGLAGTDTQYF
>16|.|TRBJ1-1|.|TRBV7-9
TGTGCCAGCAGCCACCACTTAGACCGGGGGGGCACTGAAGCTTTCTTT
CASSHHLDRGGTEAFF
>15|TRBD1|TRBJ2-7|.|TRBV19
TGTGCCAGTAGTGTGGGCGGGACAGGGCCCTACGAGCAGTACTTC
CASSVGGTGPYEQYF
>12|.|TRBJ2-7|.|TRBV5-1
TGCGCCAGCAGCTTGGAGAGTTACGAGCAGTACTTC
CASSLESYEQYF
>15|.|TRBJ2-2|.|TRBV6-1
TGTGCCAGTCGGTCCGGAGCGGTTAACACCGGGGAGCTGTTTTTT
CASRSGAVNTGELFF
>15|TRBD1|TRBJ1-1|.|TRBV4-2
TGTGCCAGCAGCAGACAGGGTTCTGTCGACACTGAAGCTTTCTTT
CASSRQGSVDTEAFF
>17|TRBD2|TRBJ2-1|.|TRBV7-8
TGTGCCAGCAGCGCGCGCCGGGACTACCAATCCTACAATGAGCAGTTCTTC
CASSARRDYQSYNEQFF
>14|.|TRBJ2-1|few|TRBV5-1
TGCGCCAGCAGCTTTCAGGACAGTAGAAATGAGCAGTTCTTC
CASSFQDSRNEQFF